Here is one T cell receptor beta chain with its context. Its target is unknown. The CDR3 loop spans 13 amino acids. Per germline, CDR1 SGHRS and CDR2 YFSETQ. V lost 1 base and J lost 8, with 12 bases in between. Alopecia areata patients had lesional scalp punch biopsies and peripheral blood taken from them. This record belongs to a study of CD8+ T cells in alopecia areata. Across the whole study: The study gave treated patients oral tofacitinib at 5 to 10 mg twice daily. Findings of the study overall: Scalp sequencing captures resident alphabeta T cells of normal skin too. Researchers report lesional scalp, most notably alopecia totalis/universalis, outstripped normal scalp in clonality.

cDNA prepared by RNA extraction and subsequent reverse transcription served as the template for sequencing. Profiled with immunoSEQ multiplex PCR; TCRdb holds only in-frame clones, not every one. The sample has some 240,000 clones, more than 45% seen once. The receptor's source is a human donor with alopecia areata. This material consisted of CD4+ T cells sorted from blood, taken at week 0. This chain joins TRBV5-1 and TRBJ1-1; the D is unclear. This chain's CDR3 is CASSLSRRMEAFF. CDR3 coding DNA: TGCGCCAGCAGCTTGAGTAGGCGAATGGAAGCTTTCTTT. The full variable domain, completed using reference TRBV5-1 and TRBJ1-1, is KAGVTQTPRYLIKTRGQQVTLSCSPISGHRSVSWYQQTPGQGLQFLFEYFSETQRNKGNFPGRFSGRQFSNSRSEMNVSTLELGDSALYLCASSLSRRMEAFFGQGTRLTVV.